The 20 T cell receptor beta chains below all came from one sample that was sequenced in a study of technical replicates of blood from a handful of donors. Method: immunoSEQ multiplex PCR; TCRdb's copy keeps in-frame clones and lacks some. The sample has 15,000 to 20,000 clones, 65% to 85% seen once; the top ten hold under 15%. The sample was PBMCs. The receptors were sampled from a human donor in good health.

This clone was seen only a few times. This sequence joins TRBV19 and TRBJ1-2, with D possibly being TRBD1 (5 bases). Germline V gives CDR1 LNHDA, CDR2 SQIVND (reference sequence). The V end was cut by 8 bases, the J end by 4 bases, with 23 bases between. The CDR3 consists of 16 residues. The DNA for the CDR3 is TGTGCCAGTCCGAACGGGGGTGGGGCTCTCGGCTATGGCTACACCTTC. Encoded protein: CASPNGGGALGYGYTF.

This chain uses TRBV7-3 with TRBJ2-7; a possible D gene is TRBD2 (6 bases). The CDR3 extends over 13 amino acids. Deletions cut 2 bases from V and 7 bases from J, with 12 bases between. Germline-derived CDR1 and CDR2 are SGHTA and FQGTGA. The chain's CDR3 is CASSLRGTGEQYF. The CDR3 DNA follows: TGTGCCAGCAGCTTACGCGGGACTGGAGAGCAGTACTTC.

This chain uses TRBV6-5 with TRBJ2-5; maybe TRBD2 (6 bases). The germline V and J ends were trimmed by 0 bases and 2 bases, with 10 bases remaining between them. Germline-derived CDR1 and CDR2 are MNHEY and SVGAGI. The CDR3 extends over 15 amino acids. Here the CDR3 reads CASSYSRDSQETQYF. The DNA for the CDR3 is TGTGCCAGCAGTTACTCCAGGGACTCACAAGAGACCCAGTACTTC.

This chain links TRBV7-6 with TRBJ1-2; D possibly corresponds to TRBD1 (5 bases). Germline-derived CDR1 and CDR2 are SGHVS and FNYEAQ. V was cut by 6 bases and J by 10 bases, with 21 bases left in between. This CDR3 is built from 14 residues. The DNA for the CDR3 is TGTGCCAGCAGTCCGTTTGAGCAGGGAACTGACTACACCTTC. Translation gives CASSPFEQGTDYTF.

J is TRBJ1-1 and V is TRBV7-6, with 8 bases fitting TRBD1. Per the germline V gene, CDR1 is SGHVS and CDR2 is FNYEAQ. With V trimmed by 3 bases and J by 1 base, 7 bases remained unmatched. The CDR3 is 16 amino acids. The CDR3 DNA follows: TGTGCCAGCAGCTTGGGACAGGCGTTGTCGAACACTGAAGCTTTCTTT. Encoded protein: CASSLGQALSNTEAFF.

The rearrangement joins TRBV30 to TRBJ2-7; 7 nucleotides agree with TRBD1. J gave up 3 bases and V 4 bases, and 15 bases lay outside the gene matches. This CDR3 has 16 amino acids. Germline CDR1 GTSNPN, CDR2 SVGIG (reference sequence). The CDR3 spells CAWTYGTFGDSYEQYF. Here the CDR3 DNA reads TGTGCCTGGACTTACGGCACTTTCGGGGACAGCTACGAGCAGTACTTC.

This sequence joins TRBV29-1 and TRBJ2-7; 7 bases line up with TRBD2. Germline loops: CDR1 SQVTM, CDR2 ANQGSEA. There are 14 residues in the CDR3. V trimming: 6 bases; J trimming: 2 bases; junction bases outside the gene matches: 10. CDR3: CSVLGGVGTYEQYF. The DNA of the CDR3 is TGCAGCGTCCTTGGGGGGGTAGGGACCTACGAGCAGTACTTC.

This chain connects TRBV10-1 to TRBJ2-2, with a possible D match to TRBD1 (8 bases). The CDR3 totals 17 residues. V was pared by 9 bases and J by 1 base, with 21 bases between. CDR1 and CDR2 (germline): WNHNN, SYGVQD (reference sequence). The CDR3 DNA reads TGCGCCAGTTATGGTAGGGAGGGACAGGTGAACACCGGGGAGCTGTTTTTT. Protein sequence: CASYGREGQVNTGELFF.

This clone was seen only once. DNA for the CDR3: TGTGCCAGCAGCTCTAGCGGACTAGCGGGAGCCCACGAGCAGTACTTC. This translates into CASSSSGLAGAHEQYF. The chain couples TRBV7-9 to TRBJ2-7; TRBD2 matches at 13 bases. Germline CDR1 is SEHNR and CDR2 is FQNEAQ (reference sequence). This CDR3 contains 16 residues. The ends lost 4 bases at V and 5 bases at J; junction bases unmatched: 8. Full variable domain (rest looked up from reference TRBV7-9 and TRBJ2-7): DTGVSQNPRHKITKRGQNVTFRCDPISEHNRLYWYRQTLGQGPEFLTYFQNEAQLEKSRLLSDRFSAERPKGSFSTLEIQRTEQGDSAMYLCASSSSGLAGAHEQYFGPGTRLTVT.

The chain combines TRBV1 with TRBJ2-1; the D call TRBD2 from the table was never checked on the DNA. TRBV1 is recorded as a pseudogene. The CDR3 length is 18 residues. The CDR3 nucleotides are TGCACCAGCAGCCATCAAAACCCCAAACCCGACTCCAAAAATGAGCAGTTCTTC. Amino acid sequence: CTSSHQNPKPDSKNEQFF.

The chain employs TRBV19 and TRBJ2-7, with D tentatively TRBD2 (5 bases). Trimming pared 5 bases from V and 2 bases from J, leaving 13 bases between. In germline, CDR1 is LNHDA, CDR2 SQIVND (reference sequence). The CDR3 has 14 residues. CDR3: CASSSGMRPYEQYF. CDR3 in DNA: TGTGCCAGTAGTTCCGGGATGAGACCCTACGAGCAGTACTTC. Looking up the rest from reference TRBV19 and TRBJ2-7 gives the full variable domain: DGGITQSPKYLFRKEGQNVTLSCEQNLNHDAMYWYRQDPGQGLRLIYYSQIVNDFQKGDIAEGYSVSREKKESFPLTVTSAQKNPTAFYLCASSSGMRPYEQYFGPGTRLTVT.

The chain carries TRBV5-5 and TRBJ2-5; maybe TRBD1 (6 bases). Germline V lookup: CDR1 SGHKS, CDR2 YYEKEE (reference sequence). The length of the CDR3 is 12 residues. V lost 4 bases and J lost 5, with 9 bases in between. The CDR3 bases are TGTGCCAGCAGCGTCCAGGGGGAGACCCAGTACTTC. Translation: CASSVQGETQYF.

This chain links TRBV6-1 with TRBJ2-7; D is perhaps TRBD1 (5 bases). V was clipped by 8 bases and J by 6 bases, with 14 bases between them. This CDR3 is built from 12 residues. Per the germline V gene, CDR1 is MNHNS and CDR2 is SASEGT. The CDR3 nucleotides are TGTGCCAGCGCCCTAGACAGTTCCGAGCAGTACTTC. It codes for CASALDSSEQYF.

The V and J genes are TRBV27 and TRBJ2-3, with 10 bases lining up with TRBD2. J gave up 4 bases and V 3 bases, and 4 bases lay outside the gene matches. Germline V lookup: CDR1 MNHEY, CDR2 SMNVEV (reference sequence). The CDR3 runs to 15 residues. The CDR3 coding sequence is TGTGCCAGCAGTTTCTCTAGCGGGAGTTCAGATACGCAGTATTTT. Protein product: CASSFSSGSSDTQYF.

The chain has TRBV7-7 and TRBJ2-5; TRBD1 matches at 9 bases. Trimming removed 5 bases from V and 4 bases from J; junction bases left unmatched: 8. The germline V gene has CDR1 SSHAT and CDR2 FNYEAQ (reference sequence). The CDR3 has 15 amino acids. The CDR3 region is CASSPTGGGRETQYF. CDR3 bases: TGTGCCAGCAGCCCAACAGGGGGCGGGCGAGAGACCCAGTACTTC.

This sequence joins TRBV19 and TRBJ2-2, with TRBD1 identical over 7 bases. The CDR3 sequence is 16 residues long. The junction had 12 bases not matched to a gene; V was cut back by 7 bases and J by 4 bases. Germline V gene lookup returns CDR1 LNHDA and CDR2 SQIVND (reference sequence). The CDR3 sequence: CASKVQGILGTGELFF. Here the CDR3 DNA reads TGTGCCAGTAAAGTACAGGGGATATTGGGCACCGGGGAGCTGTTTTTT.

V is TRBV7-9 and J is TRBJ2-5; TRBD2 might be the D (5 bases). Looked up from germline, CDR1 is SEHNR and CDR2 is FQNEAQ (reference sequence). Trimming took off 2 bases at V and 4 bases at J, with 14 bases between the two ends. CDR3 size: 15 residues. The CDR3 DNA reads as TGTGCCAGCAGCTTAAACGGAGCGGTAGGAGAGACCCAGTACTTC. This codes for CASSLNGAVGETQYF.

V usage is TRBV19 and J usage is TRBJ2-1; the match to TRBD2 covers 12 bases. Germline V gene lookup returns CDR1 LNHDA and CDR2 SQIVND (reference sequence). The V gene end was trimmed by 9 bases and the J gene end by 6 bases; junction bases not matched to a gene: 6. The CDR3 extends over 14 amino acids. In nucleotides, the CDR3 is TGTGCCAGCCGACTAGCGGGAGCTCCCAATGAGCAGTTCTTC. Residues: CASRLAGAPNEQFF.

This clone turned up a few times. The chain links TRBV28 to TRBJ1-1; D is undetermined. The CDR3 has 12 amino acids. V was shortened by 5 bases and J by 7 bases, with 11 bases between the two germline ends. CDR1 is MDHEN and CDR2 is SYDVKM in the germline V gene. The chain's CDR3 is CASSPLVREAFF. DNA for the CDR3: TGTGCCAGCAGTCCCTTGGTGCGTGAAGCTTTCTTT. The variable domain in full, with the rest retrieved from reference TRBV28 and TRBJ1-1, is DVKVTQSSRYLVKRTGEKVFLECVQDMDHENMFWYRQDPGLGLRLIYFSYDVKMKEKGDIPEGYSVSREKKERFSLILESASTNQTSMYLCASSPLVREAFFGQGTRLTVV.

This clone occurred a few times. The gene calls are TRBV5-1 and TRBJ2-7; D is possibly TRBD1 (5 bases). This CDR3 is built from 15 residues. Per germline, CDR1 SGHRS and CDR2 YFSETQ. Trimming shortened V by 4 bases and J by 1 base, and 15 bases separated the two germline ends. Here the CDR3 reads CASSPDSSTSYEQYF. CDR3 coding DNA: TGCGCCAGCAGCCCAGACAGCTCTACTTCCTACGAGCAGTACTTC.